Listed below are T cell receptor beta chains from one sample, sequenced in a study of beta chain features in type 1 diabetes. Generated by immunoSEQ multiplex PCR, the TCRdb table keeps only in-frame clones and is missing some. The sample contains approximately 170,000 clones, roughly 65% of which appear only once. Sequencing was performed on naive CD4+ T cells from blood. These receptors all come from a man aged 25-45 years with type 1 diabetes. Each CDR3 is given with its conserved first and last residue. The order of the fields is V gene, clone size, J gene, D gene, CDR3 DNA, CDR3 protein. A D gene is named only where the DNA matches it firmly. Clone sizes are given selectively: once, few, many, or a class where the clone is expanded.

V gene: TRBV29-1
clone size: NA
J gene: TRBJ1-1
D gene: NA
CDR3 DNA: TGCAGCGCCGAGAACACTGAAGCTTTCTTT
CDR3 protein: CSAENTEAFF

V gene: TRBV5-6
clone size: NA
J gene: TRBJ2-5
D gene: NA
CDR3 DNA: TGTGCCAGCAGTAGGGGAGAGACCCAGTACTTC
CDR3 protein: CASSRGETQYF

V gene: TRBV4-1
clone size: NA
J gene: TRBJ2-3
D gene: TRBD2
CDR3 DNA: TGCGCCAGCAGCCAAGACTCGCGGGGGGCAAACACAGATACGCAGTATTTT
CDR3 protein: CASSQDSRGANTDTQYF

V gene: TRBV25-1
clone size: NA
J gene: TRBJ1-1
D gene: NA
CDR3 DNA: TGTGCCAGCATACGAGCAGGTGGCACTGAAGCTTTCTTT
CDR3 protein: CASIRAGGTEAFF

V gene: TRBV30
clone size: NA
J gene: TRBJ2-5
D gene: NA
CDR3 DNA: TGTGCCTGGAGCGGCGGTTTTGAGACCCAGTACTTC
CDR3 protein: CAWSGGFETQYF

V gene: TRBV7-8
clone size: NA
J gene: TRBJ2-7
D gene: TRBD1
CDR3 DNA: TGTGCCAGCAGGCTAGACAGGGGTTACGACGAGCAGTACTTC
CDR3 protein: CASRLDRGYDEQYF

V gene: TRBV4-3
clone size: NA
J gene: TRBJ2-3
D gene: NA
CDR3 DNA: TGCGCCAGCAGCCAAGATTGGGCGGCATTCGGAGATACGCAGTATTTT
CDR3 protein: CASSQDWAAFGDTQYF

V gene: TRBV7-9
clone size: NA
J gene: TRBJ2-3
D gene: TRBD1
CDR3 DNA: TGTGCCAGCAGCGGGTCCTCGGACAGGGACACAGATACGCAGTATTTT
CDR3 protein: CASSGSSDRDTDTQYF

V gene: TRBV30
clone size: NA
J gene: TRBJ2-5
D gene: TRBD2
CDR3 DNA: TGTGCCTGGACTGGGGACTACACACAGACCCAGTACTTC
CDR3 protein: CAWTGDYTQTQYF

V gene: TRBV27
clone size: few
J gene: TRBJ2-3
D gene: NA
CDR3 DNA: TGTGCCAGCAGTCCTTCAACAGATACGCAGTATTTT
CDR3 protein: CASSPSTDTQYF

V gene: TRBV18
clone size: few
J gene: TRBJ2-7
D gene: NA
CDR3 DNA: TGTGCCAGCTCACCATCTCAGGACTACGAGCAGTACTTC
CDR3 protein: CASSPSQDYEQYF

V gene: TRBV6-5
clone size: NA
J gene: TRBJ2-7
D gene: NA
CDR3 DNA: TGTGCCAGCAGTTACCAACAGTCCTACGAGCAGTACTTC
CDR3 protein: CASSYQQSYEQYF

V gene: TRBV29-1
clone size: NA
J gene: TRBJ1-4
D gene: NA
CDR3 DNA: TGCAGCGTTCAAAATGAAAAACTGTTTTTT
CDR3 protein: CSVQNEKLFF

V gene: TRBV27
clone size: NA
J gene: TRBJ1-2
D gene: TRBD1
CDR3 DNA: TGTGCCAGCAGTTTCGGACAGGGAAGGTTGGGCTACACCTTC
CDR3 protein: CASSFGQGRLGYTF

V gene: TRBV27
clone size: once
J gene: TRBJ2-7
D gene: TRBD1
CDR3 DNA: TGTGCCAGCACCGTGACAGGGTCCTACGAGCAGTACTTC
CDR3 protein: CASTVTGSYEQYF